This is a list of T cell receptor beta chains from one sample in a study of radiotherapy plus CTLA-4 blockade in lung cancer. Only in-frame clones appear in the TCRdb table, and some are missing; sequencing was by immunoSEQ multiplex PCR. The data contain roughly 80,000 clones, more than 60% of them seen just once; the ten biggest clones take up 4%. Sequencing was performed on peripheral blood, taken from a patient treated with radiotherapy plus ipilimumab. These receptors were taken from a human donor with non-small cell lung cancer who had a partial response to radiotherapy plus ipilimumab. Some clones in this sample may be carry-over from other donors' samples. Each CDR3 is given with its conserved first and last residue. Each record gives: CDR3 DNA, CDR3 protein, clone size, D gene, V gene, J gene, CDR3 length. The D gene is left open where the match is weak. Not every row has a clone size; where given, it reads once, few, many or a size class.

DNA: TGTGCCAGCTCACCACTAGTGACAGGAGGCCCCAATGAGCAGTTCTTC
CDR3: CASSPLVTGGPNEQFF
size: .
D: .
V: TRBV18
J: TRBJ2-1
length: 16

DNA: TGTGCCAGCAGCAGTTTGGGGGGGGGTAATGAAAAACTGTTTTTT
CDR3: CASSSLGGGNEKLFF
size: .
D: .
V: TRBV2
J: TRBJ1-4
length: 15

DNA: TGTGCCAGCAGCTTATGGACGGTGGAGGGGAGCTATGGCTACACCTTC
CDR3: CASSLWTVEGSYGYTF
size: once
D: .
V: TRBV7-9
J: TRBJ1-2
length: 16

DNA: TGTGCCAGCAGTGAAGCAGGGACAGGGTTACTGCCCCAGCATTTT
CDR3: CASSEAGTGLLPQHF
size: .
D: TRBD1
V: TRBV2
J: TRBJ1-5
length: 15

DNA: TGTGCCAGCAGTGAAAACGCGGTCGAGCAGTTCTTC
CDR3: CASSENAVEQFF
size: .
D: .
V: TRBV2
J: TRBJ2-1
length: 12

DNA: TGCAGCGTGGGACTAGCGGATGAGACCCAGTACTTC
CDR3: CSVGLADETQYF
size: .
D: TRBD2
V: TRBV29-1
J: TRBJ2-5
length: 12

DNA: TGTGCCAGCAGCTTAGTAAGGAGCTCCTACGAGCAGTACTTC
CDR3: CASSLVRSSYEQYF
size: .
D: .
V: TRBV11-3
J: TRBJ2-7
length: 14

DNA: TGTGCCAGTAGCCGCGGGGGGGCGGGCAATCAGCCCCAGCATTTT
CDR3: CASSRGGAGNQPQHF
size: .
D: .
V: TRBV19
J: TRBJ1-5
length: 15

DNA: TGTGCCAGCAGCTTGCCGGGACAGGTCTACGAGCAGTACTTC
CDR3: CASSLPGQVYEQYF
size: .
D: TRBD1
V: TRBV7-9
J: TRBJ2-7
length: 14

DNA: TGTGCCAGCAGTTATTCGGGTAATCGAAACTACGAGCAGTACTTC
CDR3: CASSYSGNRNYEQYF
size: .
D: .
V: TRBV6-6
J: TRBJ2-7
length: 15

DNA: TGCAGCGTAGGACAGTCAAACAACATTCAGTACTTC
CDR3: CSVGQSNNIQYF
size: .
D: .
V: TRBV29-1
J: TRBJ2-4
length: 12

DNA: TGTGCCAGCAGCATCGGGGGGGCCGGGGAGACCCAGTACTTC
CDR3: CASSIGGAGETQYF
size: .
D: TRBD2
V: TRBV7-3
J: TRBJ2-5
length: 14

DNA: TGTGCCAGCAATAACAGGGGGGGTGCAACTAATGAAAAACTGTTTTTT
CDR3: CASNNRGGATNEKLFF
size: .
D: TRBD1
V: TRBV28
J: TRBJ1-4
length: 16

DNA: TGTGCCAGCAGTCCTGCCGGGTCCCCGGAGGCAGGCTACACCTTC
CDR3: CASSPAGSPEAGYTF
size: .
D: .
V: TRBV28
J: TRBJ1-2
length: 15

DNA: TGTGCCAGTAGCAGGGACTCCTATAATTCACCCCTCCACTTT
CDR3: CASSRDSYNSPLHF
size: .
D: .
V: TRBV19
J: TRBJ1-6
length: 14

DNA: TGTGGGGCCGGGACACCTAGCACAGATACGCAGTATTTT
CDR3: CGAGTPSTDTQYF
size: once
D: .
V: TRBV28
J: TRBJ2-3
length: 13

DNA: TGCGCCAGCAGCTTGGGACAGCCACCTAACACCATATATTTT
CDR3: CASSLGQPPNTIYF
size: .
D: .
V: TRBV5-1
J: TRBJ1-3
length: 14

DNA: TGTGCCAGTAACCCTTCCGACCCTCGGCGGGGCTATGGCTACACCTTC
CDR3: CASNPSDPRRGYGYTF
size: .
D: .
V: TRBV19
J: TRBJ1-2
length: 16

DNA: TGTGCCAGCAGCTTACAATCAAGGAGTTTGGAGACCCAGTACTTC
CDR3: CASSLQSRSLETQYF
size: .
D: .
V: TRBV7-2
J: TRBJ2-5
length: 15

DNA: TGTGCCAGCAGTGAAGGCGGGGGTGAAAAACTGTTTTTT
CDR3: CASSEGGGEKLFF
size: .
D: .
V: TRBV6-1
J: TRBJ1-4
length: 13

DNA: TGTGCCAGCAGCTTGGGTGTCAGGGACTATGGCTACACCTTC
CDR3: CASSLGVRDYGYTF
size: .
D: .
V: TRBV7-8
J: TRBJ1-2
length: 14

DNA: TGTGCCAGCAGCTTGGACGGGGGTAGCGGAAACACCGGGGAGCTGTTTTTT
CDR3: CASSLDGGSGNTGELFF
size: .
D: .
V: TRBV7-2
J: TRBJ2-2
length: 17

DNA: TGTGCCAGCAGCGCCGAATGGGGGACTAGCCATAACACAGATACGCAGTATTTT
CDR3: CASSAEWGTSHNTDTQYF
size: .
D: TRBD2
V: TRBV7-9
J: TRBJ2-3
length: 18

DNA: TGTGCCAGCACTGGTATGCAGAAGAACACTGAAGCTTTCTTT
CDR3: CASTGMQKNTEAFF
size: .
D: .
V: TRBV2
J: TRBJ1-1
length: 14

DNA: TGTGCCAGCTCACCGGACTACCAAATTAACTATGGCTACACCTTC
CDR3: CASSPDYQINYGYTF
size: .
D: .
V: TRBV18
J: TRBJ1-2
length: 15

DNA: TGTGCCAGCAGCGGTGGGCCAAAGACTGAAGCTTTCTTT
CDR3: CASSGGPKTEAFF
size: .
D: .
V: TRBV6-1
J: TRBJ1-1
length: 13

DNA: TGTGCAAGTCGCTTCGAGCTAGCGGGAGGCGGCCCAGATACGCAGTATTTT
CDR3: CASRFELAGGGPDTQYF
size: few
D: .
V: TRBV12-2
J: TRBJ2-3
length: 17

DNA: TGTGCCAGCAGCGAGTCGTTCAACTACGAGCAGTACTTC
CDR3: CASSESFNYEQYF
size: few
D: .
V: TRBV6-6
J: TRBJ2-7
length: 13

DNA: TGCGCCAGCAGCTTACAGGGCACGAACACCGGGGAGCTGTTTTTT
CDR3: CASSLQGTNTGELFF
size: .
D: .
V: TRBV5-1
J: TRBJ2-2
length: 15

DNA: TGTGCCAGCAGCTTATACGTTGGACTAGCGGGGCACGAGCAGTACTTC
CDR3: CASSLYVGLAGHEQYF
size: .
D: TRBD2
V: TRBV7-8
J: TRBJ2-7
length: 16

DNA: TGTGCCAGCAGCACCCCGGGACTAGCGGGGGGGCCAGATACGCAGTATTTT
CDR3: CASSTPGLAGGPDTQYF
size: .
D: TRBD2
V: TRBV7-2
J: TRBJ2-3
length: 17

DNA: TGTGCCAGCAGTCTCCGGACAGTGTATTATGGCTACACCTTC
CDR3: CASSLRTVYYGYTF
size: .
D: .
V: TRBV6-1
J: TRBJ1-2
length: 14

DNA: TGTGCCAGCTCACTCGGACGGGAGGGACAGGGTGTTACTTACTTC
CDR3: CASSLGREGQGVTYF
size: .
D: .
V: TRBV18
J: TRBJ2-7
length: 15

DNA: TGTGCCAGCAGCTGGGGACTAGTCTCGTCCTACGAGCAGTACTTC
CDR3: CASSWGLVSSYEQYF
size: .
D: TRBD2
V: TRBV11-3
J: TRBJ2-7
length: 15

DNA: TGCAGCGTGGGCCAGGGAACGGACTATGGCTACACCTTC
CDR3: CSVGQGTDYGYTF
size: .
D: .
V: TRBV29-1
J: TRBJ1-2
length: 13

DNA: TGTGCCAGCAGCTTATCACAGGGGTTACTCTACGAGCAGTACTTC
CDR3: CASSLSQGLLYEQYF
size: .
D: TRBD1
V: TRBV7-8
J: TRBJ2-7
length: 15

DNA: TGTGCCAGCAGCCTACCGGGACTAGCGGCTGAAGAGACCCAGTACTTC
CDR3: CASSLPGLAAEETQYF
size: .
D: TRBD2
V: TRBV28
J: TRBJ2-5
length: 16

DNA: TGTGCCAGCAGTGAAAACCCCCCATTCAGCTCTGGGGCCAACGTCCTGACTTTC
CDR3: CASSENPPFSSGANVLTF
size: .
D: .
V: TRBV2
J: TRBJ2-6
length: 18

DNA: TGTGCCAGCAGCGAAGACTATAGCTCCTACGAGCAGTACTTC
CDR3: CASSEDYSSYEQYF
size: .
D: .
V: TRBV6-1
J: TRBJ2-7
length: 14

DNA: TGTGCCAGCAGCCTACAGGGATTATCCTACGAGCAGTACTTC
CDR3: CASSLQGLSYEQYF
size: .
D: .
V: TRBV6-6
J: TRBJ2-7
length: 14

DNA: TGTGCCTGGAGTGTACGTCGGGGGGGGGAAGCTTTCTTT
CDR3: CAWSVRRGGEAFF
size: once
D: .
V: TRBV30
J: TRBJ1-1
length: 13

DNA: TGTGCCAGCAGCTTGGGCCGACTAGCGGACGAGCAGTACTTC
CDR3: CASSLGRLADEQYF
size: few
D: TRBD2
V: TRBV5-4
J: TRBJ2-7
length: 14

DNA: TGTGCCAGCAGCAACCAACAGGGGTTCGAGCAGTACTTC
CDR3: CASSNQQGFEQYF
size: .
D: TRBD1
V: TRBV7-2
J: TRBJ2-7
length: 13

DNA: TGTGCCAGCAGTTACTCTGGGACTTTATCCTCGGATGAGCAGTTCTTC
CDR3: CASSYSGTLSSDEQFF
size: .
D: .
V: TRBV6-5
J: TRBJ2-1
length: 16

DNA: TGTGCCAGTAACACAGGGGGACGCAATCAGCCCCAGCATTTT
CDR3: CASNTGGRNQPQHF
size: .
D: TRBD1
V: TRBV19
J: TRBJ1-5
length: 14

DNA: TGTGCCAGCAGCTCAAATAGCAATCAGCCCCAGCATTTT
CDR3: CASSSNSNQPQHF
size: few
D: .
V: TRBV7-6
J: TRBJ1-5
length: 13

DNA: TGCAGCGGCACGGAGGGGGCCACTGAAGCTTTCTTT
CDR3: CSGTEGATEAFF
size: .
D: TRBD1
V: TRBV29-1
J: TRBJ1-1
length: 12

DNA: TGTGCCAGCAGCGTAGAGGCTAGCGGGAGGGCCCTTGAGCAGTTCTTC
CDR3: CASSVEASGRALEQFF
size: .
D: TRBD2
V: TRBV9
J: TRBJ2-1
length: 16

DNA: TGTGCCAGCAGCCAAGATCCGGGGGACGGAACCCTTGGGGGCTACACCTTC
CDR3: CASSQDPGDGTLGGYTF
size: .
D: .
V: TRBV4-2
J: TRBJ1-2
length: 17

DNA: TGTGCCAGCAGTTTTTGGCAAGCCTACGAGCAGTACTTC
CDR3: CASSFWQAYEQYF
size: .
D: .
V: TRBV28
J: TRBJ2-7
length: 13

DNA: TGCGCCAGCAGCTTAAGCGGCTTCACCTCCGGCGAGCAGTACTTC
CDR3: CASSLSGFTSGEQYF
size: .
D: .
V: TRBV5-1
J: TRBJ2-7
length: 15

DNA: TGTGCCAGCAGCTTATCTGCAGGGGCGGAGACCCAGTACTTC
CDR3: CASSLSAGAETQYF
size: .
D: .
V: TRBV11-2
J: TRBJ2-5
length: 14

DNA: TGTGCCAGCAGCCAAAGCCTTGCGGACCAAGAGACCCAGTACTTC
CDR3: CASSQSLADQETQYF
size: .
D: .
V: TRBV4-2
J: TRBJ2-5
length: 15

DNA: TGTGCCAGCAGTGGGATACGGGACAGTATTTCTAACTATGGCTACACCTTC
CDR3: CASSGIRDSISNYGYTF
size: .
D: TRBD1
V: TRBV6-1
J: TRBJ1-2
length: 17